These 30 T cell receptor beta chains were all obtained from the same sample, sequenced in a study of molecular identifiers for immune sequencing clone quantification. TCRdb recomputed calls from the PCR reads with MiXCR, one row per CDR3 protein. The sample has around 460,000 distinct CDR3 sequences, around 23% seen once; the top ten hold around 0.76%. Input material: naive CD8+ T cells from blood, with Jurkat cell RNA spiked in. Subset described: FACS-sorted CD8+CD4-CCR7+CD45RA+ naive T cells. These receptors were collected from a human donor in good health. Some libraries in this study had Jurkat cell RNA spiked in.

The chain joins TRBV6-2 or TRBV6-3 to TRBJ1-5; D is unclear. Germline V CDR1 and CDR2: MNHEY, SVGEGT. Trimming pared 3 bases from V and 5 bases from J, leaving 11 bases between. CDR3 size: 14 residues. The CDR3 protein is CASSYVGMDQPQHF. The CDR3 DNA reads as TGTGCCAGCAGTTATGTGGGGATGGATCAGCCCCAGCATTTT.

This chain connects TRBV6-6 to TRBJ2-7; 7 bases are shared with TRBD2. The germline CDR1 and CDR2 sequences are MNHNY and SVGAGI (reference sequence). V gave up 8 bases and J gave up 12 bases; unmatched junction bases: 13. This CDR3 has 12 amino acids. The CDR3 DNA reads TGTGCCAGCGTGGGGGGGGTCTCCGCGCCGTACTTC. Translated: CASVGGVSAPYF.

This clonotype was seen a handful of times. CDR3 DNA sequence: TGTGCCACCAGTGAATCGGGCCCGATCAGGCAGCCCCAGCATTTT. This gives the protein CATSESGPIRQPQHF. The chain links TRBV24-1 to TRBJ1-5; D remains ambiguous. Trimming shortened V by 4 bases and J by 7 bases, and 16 bases separated the two germline ends. Germline V gene lookup returns CDR1 KGHDR and CDR2 SFDVKD. This CDR3 contains 15 residues.

This clonotype was recorded a few times. The chain combines TRBV20-1 with TRBJ1-5; 7 nucleotides match TRBD1. CDR1 and CDR2 (germline): DFQATT, SNEGSKA (reference sequence). CDR3 length equals 15 residues. Losses at the gene ends were 5 bases for V and 3 bases for J; bases not matched to a gene: 10. In DNA form, the CDR3 reads TGCAGTGCTGGGGGACCCGACAGGGACAATCAGCCCCAGCATTTT. Its translation is CSAGGPDRDNQPQHF.

This chain uses TRBV6-5 with TRBJ2-2; 8 bases are a match to TRBD2. The length of the CDR3 is 15 residues. After removal of 1 base from V and 6 bases from J, the junction contained 4 bases not matched to a gene. CDR1 is MNHEY and CDR2 is SVGAGI in the germline V gene. The CDR3 DNA follows: TGTGCCAGCAGTTACTTCGGGAGGGAGGCCGGGGAGCTGTTTTTT. Protein sequence: CASSYFGREAGELFF.

The genes are TRBV7-9 and TRBJ2-1; the D gene is possibly TRBD2 (6 bases). Germline V CDR1 and CDR2: SEHNR, FQNEAQ (reference sequence). CDR3 length: 15 amino acids. Trimming took off 5 bases at V and 1 base at J, with 12 bases between the two ends. CDR3 bases: TGTGCCAGCAGCAAGGGACTGCAGTCCTACAATGAGCAGTTCTTC. Translating gives CASSKGLQSYNEQFF.

This clonotype was counted only a few times. The chain is built from TRBV27 and TRBJ2-7; tentatively, D is TRBD1 (6 bases). Trimming took 2 bases from V and 4 from J, leaving 15 bases between them. The CDR3 runs 15 residues. From germline, CDR1 is MNHEY and CDR2 SMNVEV (reference sequence). The CDR3 DNA reads as TGTGCCAGCAGTTTAAAAGCCGGACAGACGTACGAGCAGTACTTC. The encoded protein is CASSLKAGQTYEQYF.

The sample holds a few counts of this clonotype. V is TRBV4-1 and J is TRBJ2-2, with D hard to call. This CDR3 is 14 amino acids long. The germline CDR1 and CDR2 sequences are MGHRA and YSYEKL. The V gene lost 1 base and the J gene lost 5 bases, with 8 bases spanning the gap. CDR3 in DNA: TGCGCCAGCAGCCAAGGTAGCCAAACCGGGGAGCTGTTTTTT. Amino acid sequence: CASSQGSQTGELFF.

The J gene is TRBJ1-1, the V gene TRBV3-1, with D hard to call. The CDR3 length is 14 residues. The V end was cut by 1 base, the J end by 1 base, with 7 bases between. Germline values: CDR1 LGHDT, CDR2 YNNKEL (reference sequence). CDR3 amino acids: CASSQVLENTEAFF. CDR3 bases: TGTGCCAGCAGCCAAGTCCTCGAGAACACTGAAGCTTTCTTT.

This clonotype was seen repeatedly, ten times or more. V is TRBV15 and J is TRBJ2-5; 7 nucleotides agree with TRBD2. V lost 1 base and J lost 2; bases outside the gene matches: 10. CDR3 length: 17 amino acids. Germline V gene data show CDR1 as LNHNV and CDR2 as YYDKDF (reference sequence). Here the CDR3 reads CATSRVDSRGRQETQYF. In DNA form, the CDR3 reads TGTGCCACCAGCAGAGTCGATTCGCGGGGGAGACAAGAGACCCAGTACTTC.

Ten or more counts support this clonotype. The V gene is TRBV20-1, the J gene TRBJ2-7; no clear D. The CDR3 loop spans 12 amino acids. CDR1 is DFQATT, CDR2 SNEGSKA, per germline (reference sequence). Trimming pared 4 bases from V and 0 bases from J, leaving 7 bases between. The CDR3 DNA reads TGCAGTGCTACCCCCGGCTCCTACGAGCAGTACTTC. Translation gives CSATPGSYEQYF.

This clonotype has a handful of counts. The rearrangement joins TRBV13 to TRBJ2-7; tentatively, D is TRBD2 (6 bases). This CDR3 contains 12 residues. V dropped 5 bases and J dropped 6 bases, with 11 bases sitting between them. Germline CDR1 and CDR2: PRHDT and FYEKMQ (reference sequence). CDR3 nucleotides: TGTGCCAGCAGCCCAGAGGAGGGCGAGCAGTACTTC. Amino acid sequence: CASSPEEGEQYF.

This clonotype appeared many times. The chain links TRBV7-2 to TRBJ2-7; D perhaps matches TRBD2 (6 bases). The germline CDR1 and CDR2 sequences are SGHTA and FQGNSA. V lost 5 bases, J lost 2 bases, and 19 bases lay in between. This CDR3 has 16 amino acids. The CDR3 DNA reads TGTGCCAGCAGCCGGCCACGGGAGAGTATCGCCTACGAGCAGTACTTC. This gives the protein CASSRPRESIAYEQYF.

On this clonotype: A read error may explain this, as a much larger clone is one base away. It is likely a read error, because the conserved phenylalanine at the end of the CDR3 is missing. The rearrangement links TRBV14 to TRBJ1-4; D is possibly TRBD1 (6 bases). CDR1 and CDR2 (germline): SGHDN, FVKESK. The CDR3 has 16 amino acids. The V gene lost 4 bases and the J gene lost 8 bases, with 20 bases spanning the gap. In nucleotides, the CDR3 is TGTGCCAGCAGCCGAGAGCGTGCCAGGGGTGGCGAAAAACTGTTTTGT. It is translated as CASSRERARGGEKLFC.

This clonotype was observed many times. The chain combines TRBV27 with TRBJ1-4; TRBD1 aligns across 7 bases. There are 14 residues in the CDR3. Germline CDR1 is MNHEY and CDR2 is SMNVEV (reference sequence). V trimming: 2 bases; J trimming: 7 bases; junction bases outside the gene matches: 4. DNA of the CDR3: TGTGCCAGCAGTTTACAGGGGGACGGTGAAAAACTGTTTTTT. Protein product: CASSLQGDGEKLFF.

V is TRBV4-3 and J is TRBJ1-5; tentative D call: TRBD1 (5 bases). With 4 bases removed from V and 4 bases from J, the gap between germline ends came to 14 bases. Germline V gene data show CDR1 as LGHNA and CDR2 as YSLEER. The CDR3 covers 15 residues. The CDR3 here is CASSPRWTTNQPQHF. CDR3 bases: TGCGCCAGCAGCCCCCGTTGGACAACTAATCAGCCCCAGCATTTT.

The chain carries TRBV7-9 and TRBJ1-4; D not certain. Per the germline V gene, CDR1 is SEHNR and CDR2 is FQNEAQ (reference sequence). V lost 1 base and J lost 7, with 10 bases in between. The CDR3 sequence is 14 residues long. CDR3 residues: CASSLGVEGEKLFF. The DNA for the CDR3 is TGTGCCAGCAGCTTAGGGGTCGAAGGTGAAAAACTGTTTTTT.

The genes are TRBV6-5 and TRBJ1-1; no clear D. CDR3 length: 18 residues. V shed 7 bases and J shed 1 base, with 25 bases lying between them. Germline V gene lookup returns CDR1 MNHEY and CDR2 SVGAGI. The CDR3 is CASTTTGVPSKWNTEAFF. The CDR3 DNA is TGTGCCAGCACCACAACTGGGGTCCCGTCCAAGTGGAACACTGAAGCTTTCTTT.

This sequence joins TRBV6-2 or TRBV6-3 and TRBJ1-5; no reliable D call. Germline values: CDR1 MNHEY, CDR2 SVGEGT. V lost 2 bases, J lost 6 bases, and 14 bases lay in between. There are 15 residues in the CDR3. DNA of the CDR3: TGTGCCAGCAGTTACAAAGGGCCGGGCCGTCAGCCCCAGCATTTT. Translating it yields CASSYKGPGRQPQHF.

This clonotype came up many times. V gene TRBV9 combines with J gene TRBJ2-2; 8 bases agree with TRBD2. Germline V gene data show CDR1 as SGDLS and CDR2 as YYNGEE. The ends lost 4 bases at V and 4 bases at J; junction bases unmatched: 12. This CDR3 is built from 17 residues. In DNA, the CDR3 is TGTGCCAGCAGCTGGCGGCTAGCGGGCTCCAGCACCGGGGAGCTGTTTTTT. It yields the protein CASSWRLAGSSTGELFF.

This clonotype has ten or more counts. The V gene is TRBV4-1, the J gene TRBJ1-5; 7 positions agree with TRBD1. CDR3 size: 17 residues. V lost 2 bases and J lost 0; bases outside the gene matches: 7. In germline, CDR1 is MGHRA, CDR2 YSYEKL. This CDR3 reads CASSQFRAGGSNQPQHF. As DNA, the CDR3 is TGCGCCAGCAGCCAATTCCGGGCAGGGGGTAGCAATCAGCCCCAGCATTTT.

On this clonotype: This may be a read error: a much more frequent sequence differs by one nucleotide. The J gene is TRBJ2-7, the V gene TRBV20-1; D may be TRBD1 or TRBD2 (5 bases each). The germline V gene has CDR1 DFQATT and CDR2 SNEGSKA (reference sequence). CDR3 size: 15 residues. In DNA, the CDR3 is TGCAGTGCTAGAGATCCCGGGGCTAGCTCCTACGAGGAGTACTTC. Protein sequence: CSARDPGASSYEEYF.

This clonotype appeared many times. The V gene is TRBV4-1, the J gene TRBJ1-1; no definite D call. The CDR3 totals 12 residues. V was trimmed by 3 bases and J by 8 bases, leaving 10 bases between them. Germline V CDR1 and CDR2: MGHRA, YSYEKL. The DNA of the CDR3 is TGCGCCAGCAGCCATGGAACCAGGGAAGCTTTCTTT. This encodes CASSHGTREAFF.

The gene calls are TRBV4-3 and TRBJ2-7; possibly TRBD2 for D (5 bases). Germline values: CDR1 LGHNA, CDR2 YSLEER. V was clipped by 0 bases and J by 2 bases, with 17 bases between them. CDR3 length equals 17 residues. The CDR3 DNA reads as TGCGCCAGCAGCCAAGATATTAATCAGCGGAGCGCCTACGAGCAGTACTTC. Its protein product is CASSQDINQRSAYEQYF.

V and J are TRBV7-9 and TRBJ2-5; 9 bases fit TRBD2. V trimming: 3 bases; J trimming: 6 bases; junction bases outside the gene matches: 8. This CDR3 has 15 residues. Germline-derived CDR1 and CDR2 are SEHNR and FQNEAQ (reference sequence). The CDR3 sequence: CASSLASGIGKTQYF. DNA of the CDR3: TGTGCCAGCAGCTTGGCTAGCGGGATCGGAAAGACCCAGTACTTC.

Comment on this clonotype: Being one base from a much bigger clone, this may be a read error. Lacking the conserved final phenylalanine or tryptophan, this CDR3 likely reflects a read error. The V and J genes are TRBV7-3 and TRBJ2-1, with 11 bases that match TRBD2. The V gene's germline CDR1 is SGHTA and CDR2 FQGTGA. The CDR3 spans 15 residues. Trimming removed 2 bases from V and 9 bases from J; junction bases left unmatched: 6. CDR3 sequence: CASSLLAGGGGEQFL. The CDR3 DNA reads as TGTGCCAGCAGCTTACTAGCGGGAGGAGGCGGTGAGCAGTTCCTC.

This clonotype was recorded a few times. V and J are TRBV12-3 or TRBV12-4 and TRBJ2-5; tentatively, D is TRBD1 or TRBD2 (7 bases each). This CDR3 comprises 16 residues. V was cut by 6 bases and J by 7 bases, with 24 bases left in between. Here the CDR3 reads CASRATGGGQQRTQYF. The CDR3 nucleotides are TGTGCCAGCAGGGCAACGGGCGGGGGACAGCAAAGGACCCAGTACTTC.

The rearrangement joins TRBV2 to TRBJ2-2, with 9 bases identical to TRBD1. This CDR3 comprises 17 residues. The germline V gene has CDR1 SNHLY and CDR2 FYNNEI. Trimming removed 1 base from V and 2 bases from J; junction bases left unmatched: 5. CDR3 sequence (DNA): TGTGCCAGCAGTGAAGGAGAACAGGGGGCCAACACCGGGGAGCTGTTTTTT. This gives the protein CASSEGEQGANTGELFF.

This clonotype was picked up a small number of times. For the CDR3, the DNA is TGCGCCAGCAGCCAAGAGGGACTCAACAATCAGCCCCAGCATTTT. This sequence encodes CASSQEGLNNQPQHF. This chain joins TRBV4-1 and TRBJ1-5; D possibly corresponds to TRBD1 (5 bases). V lost 0 bases, J lost 3 bases, and 9 bases lay in between. Germline lookup yields CDR1 MGHRA and CDR2 YSYEKL. The CDR3 has 15 amino acids.

This chain links TRBV7-9 with TRBJ2-7; D is unclear. The V end was cut by 3 bases, the J end by 2 bases, with 11 bases between. Germline V gene lookup returns CDR1 SEHNR and CDR2 FQNEAQ (reference sequence). This CDR3 has 14 amino acids. The CDR3 sequence is CASSFTGSTYEQYF. The CDR3 nucleotides read TGTGCCAGCAGCTTTACCGGGTCAACCTACGAGCAGTACTTC. The complete variable domain, with remaining parts taken from reference TRBV7-9 and TRBJ2-7, reads DTGVSQNPRHKITKRGQNVTFRCDPISEHNRLYWYRQTLGQGPEFLTYFQNEAQLEKSRLLSDRFSAERPKGSFSTLEIQRTEQGDSAMYLCASSFTGSTYEQYFGPGTRLTVT.